The following is a T cell receptor beta chain sequence with its context. Its target is unknown. The data were taken from a study of shared clonotypes between healthy human individuals. Terminally differentiated effector memory CD45RA+ cells were left out of the naive CD8 fraction, which was CD45RO-negative and positively selected for CCR7. Study-wide points: A generally larger estimated richness was seen in naive subsets than in memory subsets.

Original data processing: ImmunoSEQ output lacked quality scores and full-length reads, limiting matched filtering. TCRdb's copy holds only in-frame clones and misses some; the assay was immunoSEQ multiplex PCR. The DNA was the basis for D and trimming; V, J and clone size are from that table. The data contain about 2 million clones, approximately 95% of them seen just once; the ten biggest clones take up roughly 1.1%. What was sequenced was naive CD8+ T cells sorted from blood. The sequence derives from a man aged 18 to 29 in good health.

The CDR3 coding sequence is TGTGCCAGCAGTGGGCTAGCGGGAGCCGACTACTACGAGCAGTACTTC. It is translated as CASSGLAGADYYEQYF. This chain uses TRBV6-1 with TRBJ2-7; 10 nucleotides match TRBD2. This CDR3 spans 16 amino acids. V dropped 4 bases and J dropped 3; count of bases not matched to a gene: 9. Germline V CDR1 and CDR2: MNHNS, SASEGT.